A selection of T cell receptor beta chains follows, all from one sample in a study of naive and memory T cell subsets. TCRdb re-called the UMI-ligation and nested PCR reads through MiXCR, storing one row per CDR3 protein. The sample consists of around 30,000 distinct CDR3 sequences, roughly 7.3% of them appearing once. This material consisted of skin, taken from a tuberculin skin test site. Receptors originate from an adult in good health. Each CDR3 is given with its conserved first and last residue. The D gene is left open where the match is weak. The size field is filled for only some rows; it gives once, few, many or a size class.

D | J | V | size | CDR3 | DNA
- | TRBJ1-2 | TRBV29-1 | - | CSVDRDYGYTF | TGCAGCGTGGACAGAGACTATGGCTACACCTTC
TRBD2 | TRBJ2-5 | TRBV9 | medium-sized | CASSGAGASQETQYF | TGTGCCAGCAGCGGAGCGGGGGCCAGCCAAGAGACCCAGTACTTC
- | TRBJ2-5 | TRBV7-7 | - | CASSSRDRGSQYF | TGTGCCAGCAGCTCCCGGGACCGGGGTTCCCAGTACTTC
- | TRBJ2-3 | TRBV12-3/TRBV12-4 | - | CASSWTPRTDTQYF | TGTGCCAGCAGTTGGACTCCGCGCACAGATACGCAGTATTTT
- | TRBJ1-1 | TRBV3-1 | - | CASSQRSSLNTEAFF | TGTGCCAGCAGCCAACGCTCCAGTTTGAACACTGAAGCTTTCTTT
TRBD1 | TRBJ1-4 | TRBV10-2 | few | CASKDRGANEKLFF | TGCGCCAGCAAAGACAGGGGTGCTAATGAAAAACTGTTTTTT
- | TRBJ2-1 | TRBV20-1 | medium-sized | CSADEPIYNEQFF | TGCAGTGCTGATGAACCCATCTACAATGAGCAGTTCTTC
TRBD1 | TRBJ2-3 | TRBV29-1 | many | CSVEVLARGQGGYTDTQYF | TGCAGCGTTGAAGTCCTCGCTCGGGGACAGGGAGGGTACACAGATACGCAGTATTTT
- | TRBJ2-3 | TRBV7-2 | many | CASSPDYTSTDTQYF | TGTGCCAGCAGCCCCGACTACACTAGCACAGATACGCAGTATTTT
- | TRBJ2-5 | TRBV6-1 | many | CATRAQQETQYF | TGTGCCACCCGAGCCCAGCAAGAGACCCAGTACTTC
- | TRBJ2-7 | TRBV5-1 | many | CASMTDSYEQYF | TGCGCCAGCATGACAGACTCCTACGAGCAGTACTTC